What follows describes a single T cell receptor (beta chain). The age range of participants was 18 to 89 years, with residence in roughly 25 US areas. The sample originates from a study of blood T cell repertoires in COVID-19. Assay: immunoSEQ multiplex PCR; the TCRdb copy retains only in-frame clones and omits some. The data show around 400,000 clones, around nine tenths seen once. CDR3 length: 15 amino acids. Germline lookup yields CDR1 KGHSH and CDR2 LQKENI. The V gene lost 3 bases and the J gene lost 0 bases, with 9 bases spanning the gap. The V call is TRBV18, the J call TRBJ1-3; D gene unclear. Source material: PBMCs or T cells enriched from blood (not recorded which). The sequence was collected from a woman under 30 who had been exposed to COVID-19. CDR3 amino acids: CASSPMDFSGNTIYF. The CDR3 coding sequence is TGTGCCAGCTCACCCATGGACTTCTCTGGAAACACCATATATTTT.